Listed below are T cell receptor beta chains from one sample, sequenced in a study of OX40 agonist ivuxolimab in advanced cancers. The repertoire was sequenced with immunoSEQ multiplex PCR; TCRdb's copy has only in-frame clones and lacks some. The repertoire holds about 73,000 clones, roughly 90% seen once, with around 0.73% in the top ten. Sample: CD4+ or CD8+ T cells sorted from blood, taken in a trial of the OX40 agonist ivuxolimab. These receptors all come from an adult with an advanced solid tumor such as melanoma, head and neck, liver or kidney cancer. The CDR3 runs from the conserved cysteine through the conserved F or W. D genes are given only for firm matches. Only some rows state a clone size, as once, few, many or a class for expanded clones.

V	D	size	J	CDR3	DNA
TRBV5-6	NA	NA	TRBJ2-2	CASSYRFGELFF	TGTGCCAGCAGTTACAGGTTCGGGGAGCTGTTTTTT
TRBV5-5	TRBD1	NA	TRBJ2-5	CASSLVSEGALETQYF	TGTGCCAGCAGCTTGGTTAGCGAGGGGGCTTTAGAGACCCAGTACTTC
TRBV6-5	NA	few	TRBJ2-1	CASSYSRGRNEQFF	TGTGCCAGCAGTTACTCGAGGGGGAGGAATGAGCAGTTCTTC
TRBV11-3	TRBD2	NA	TRBJ2-1	CASSIAGDNEQFF	TGTGCCAGCAGCATAGCGGGAGACAATGAGCAGTTCTTC
TRBV19	NA	few	TRBJ1-5	CASSTAGTQPQHF	TGTGCCAGTAGTACCGCAGGGACTCAGCCCCAGCATTTT
TRBV28	TRBD1	few	TRBJ2-7	CASRSSGQGRHEQYF	TGTGCCAGCAGGTCCTCGGGACAGGGGCGCCACGAGCAGTACTTC
TRBV6-5	TRBD1	NA	TRBJ1-1	CASTQQGATEAFF	TGTGCCAGCACCCAACAGGGGGCCACTGAAGCTTTCTTT
TRBV28	NA	NA	TRBJ1-5	CASSSQGYSNQPQHF	TGTGCCAGCAGTTCACAGGGCTATAGCAATCAGCCCCAGCATTTT
TRBV30	NA	NA	TRBJ2-4	CAWSYGRKNIQYF	TGTGCCTGGAGTTACGGGCGTAAAAACATTCAGTACTTC
TRBV2	NA	NA	TRBJ1-1	CASSDRLNTEAFF	TGTGCCAGCAGTGACAGACTGAACACTGAAGCTTTCTTT
TRBV2	NA	NA	TRBJ1-1	CASSEEAGGTEAFF	TGTGCCAGCAGTGAAGAGGCGGGTGGCACTGAAGCTTTCTTT
TRBV4-1	TRBD1	NA	TRBJ1-2	CASSQERGKDRGSNGYTF	TGCGCCAGCAGCCAAGAGAGAGGAAAGGACAGGGGGTCAAATGGCTACACCTTC